This TCR beta chain was captured by sequencing in a study of cytomegalovirus exposure and HLA in healthy donors. Between the trimmed V and J ends, which lost 7 bases and 4 bases, there was a span of 11 bases. The CDR3 contains 13 residues. In germline, CDR1 is GTSNPN, CDR2 SVGIG (reference sequence). About this clone: Its antigen is still unknown.

Primers: 60 Vbeta forward and 13 Jbeta reverse. Under the authors' procedure: A follow-up analysis tallied 60 million to 85 million unique TCR beta chains, roughly 11 million shared. Assay used: immunoSEQ multiplex PCR; TCRdb lists only in-frame clones, some missing. The V and J calls and clone size were taken over from that table, and D and trimming were inferred from the DNA. The sample contains over 250,000 clones, roughly two thirds of which appear only once. Broader study findings: A few V segments could not be told apart, such as TRBV6-2 and TRBV6-3, and were left out.

The chain employs TRBV30 and TRBJ1-6; the D is unclear. The TCR sequence derives from a female donor in good health and CMV-seronegative. Sequencing used PBMCs. DNA for the CDR3: TGTGCCTACCTAAAAGAATATAATTCACCCCTCCACTTT. Translating it yields CAYLKEYNSPLHF.